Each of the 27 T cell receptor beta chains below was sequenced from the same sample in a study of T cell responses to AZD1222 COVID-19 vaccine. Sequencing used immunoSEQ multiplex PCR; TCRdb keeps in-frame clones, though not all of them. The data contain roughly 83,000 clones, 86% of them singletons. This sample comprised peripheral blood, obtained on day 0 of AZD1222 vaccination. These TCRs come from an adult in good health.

The CDR3 region is CASSRGQRATGELFF. The CDR3 DNA reads TGTGCCAGCAGCCGGGGCCAGCGGGCCACCGGGGAGCTGTTTTTT. The V and J genes are TRBV6-2 or TRBV6-3 and TRBJ2-2; D is perhaps TRBD2 (6 bases). This CDR3 is built from 15 residues. V was pared by 6 bases and J by 4 bases, with 15 bases between. The germline V gene has CDR1 MNHEY and CDR2 SVGEGT.

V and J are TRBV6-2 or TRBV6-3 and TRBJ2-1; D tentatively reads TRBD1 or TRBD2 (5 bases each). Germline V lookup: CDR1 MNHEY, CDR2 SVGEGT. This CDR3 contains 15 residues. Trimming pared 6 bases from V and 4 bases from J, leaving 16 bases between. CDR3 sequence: CASSPRGRSYNEQFF. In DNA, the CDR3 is TGTGCCAGCAGCCCGAGGGGACGGAGTTACAATGAGCAGTTCTTC.

The CDR3 region is CASSYSEGDTQYF. DNA of the CDR3: TGTGCCAGCAGTTACTCCGAGGGGGATACGCAGTATTTT. The chain carries TRBV6-5 and TRBJ2-3; tentatively, D is TRBD1 or TRBD2 (5 bases each). Germline CDR1 and CDR2: MNHEY and SVGAGI. The CDR3 has 13 amino acids. V lost 0 bases, J lost 6 bases, and 7 bases lay in between.

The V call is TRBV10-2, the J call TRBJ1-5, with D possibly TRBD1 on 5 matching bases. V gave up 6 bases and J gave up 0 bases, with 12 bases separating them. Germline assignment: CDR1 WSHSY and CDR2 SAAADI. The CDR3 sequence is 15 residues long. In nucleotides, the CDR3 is TGCGCCAGCAGATTCGGCGGGACTAGCAATCAGCCCCAGCATTTT. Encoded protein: CASRFGGTSNQPQHF.

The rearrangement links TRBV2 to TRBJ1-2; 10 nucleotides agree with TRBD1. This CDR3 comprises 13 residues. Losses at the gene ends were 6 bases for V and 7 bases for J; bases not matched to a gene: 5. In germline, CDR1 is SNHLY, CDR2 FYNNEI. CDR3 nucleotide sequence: TGTGCCAGCAGGGCCGGGACAGGGGCTGGCTACACCTTC. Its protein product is CASRAGTGAGYTF.

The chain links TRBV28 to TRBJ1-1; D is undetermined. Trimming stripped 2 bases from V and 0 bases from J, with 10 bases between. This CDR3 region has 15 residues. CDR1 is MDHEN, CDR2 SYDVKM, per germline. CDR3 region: CASSLPEAMNTEAFF. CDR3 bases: TGTGCCAGCAGTTTACCAGAAGCTATGAACACTGAAGCTTTCTTT. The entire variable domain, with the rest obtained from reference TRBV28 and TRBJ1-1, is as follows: DVKVTQSSRYLVKRTGEKVFLECVQDMDHENMFWYRQDPGLGLRLIYFSYDVKMKEKGDIPEGYSVSREKKERFSLILESASTNQTSMYLCASSLPEAMNTEAFFGQGTRLTVV.

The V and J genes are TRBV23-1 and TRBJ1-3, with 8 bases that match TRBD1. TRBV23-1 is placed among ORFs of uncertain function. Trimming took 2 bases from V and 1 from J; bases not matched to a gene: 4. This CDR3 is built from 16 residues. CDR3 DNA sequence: TGCGCCAGCAGTCAAAATACAGGGGGATCTGGAAACACCATATATTTT. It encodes CASSQNTGGSGNTIYF.

CDR3 DNA: TGTGCCAGTAGTCTGGGAAGCACAGATACGCAGTATTTT. Translation: CASSLGSTDTQYF. The chain recombines TRBV19 with TRBJ2-3; no clear D gene. V gave up 5 bases and J gave up 0 bases, with 6 bases separating them. Per the germline V gene, CDR1 is LNHDA and CDR2 is SQIVND (reference sequence). This CDR3 has 13 amino acids.

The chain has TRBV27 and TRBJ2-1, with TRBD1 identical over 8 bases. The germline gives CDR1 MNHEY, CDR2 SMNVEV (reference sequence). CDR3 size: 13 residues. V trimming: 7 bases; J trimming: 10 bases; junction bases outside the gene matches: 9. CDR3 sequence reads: CASKYRTGREQFF. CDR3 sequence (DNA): TGTGCCAGCAAGTACAGGACAGGGCGAGAGCAGTTCTTC.

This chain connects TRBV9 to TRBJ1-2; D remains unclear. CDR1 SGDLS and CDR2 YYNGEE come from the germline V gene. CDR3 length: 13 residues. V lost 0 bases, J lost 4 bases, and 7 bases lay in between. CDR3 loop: CASSVGPIYGYTF. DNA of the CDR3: TGTGCCAGCAGCGTAGGACCGATCTATGGCTACACCTTC.

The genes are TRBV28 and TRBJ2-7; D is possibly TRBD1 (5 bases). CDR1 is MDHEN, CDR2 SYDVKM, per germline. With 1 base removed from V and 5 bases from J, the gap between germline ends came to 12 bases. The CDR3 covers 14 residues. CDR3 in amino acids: CASSLFSGFHEQYF. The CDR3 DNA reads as TGTGCCAGCAGTTTATTTTCAGGGTTCCACGAGCAGTACTTC.

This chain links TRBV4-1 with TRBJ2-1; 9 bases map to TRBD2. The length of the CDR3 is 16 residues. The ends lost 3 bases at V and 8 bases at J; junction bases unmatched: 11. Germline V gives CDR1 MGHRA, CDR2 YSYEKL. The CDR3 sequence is CASSHARLAVWDEQFF. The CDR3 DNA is TGCGCCAGCAGCCACGCAAGACTAGCGGTCTGGGATGAGCAGTTCTTC.

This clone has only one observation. In nucleotides, the CDR3 is TGTGCCAGCAAGACATACTTGGACCTCTATGGCTACACCTTC. Translated, it gives CASKTYLDLYGYTF. The chain is built from TRBV11-2 and TRBJ1-2; no clear D. The germline V and J ends were trimmed by 7 bases and 4 bases, with 16 bases remaining between them. The CDR3 is made up of 14 amino acids. CDR1 is SGHAT, CDR2 FQNNGV, per germline.

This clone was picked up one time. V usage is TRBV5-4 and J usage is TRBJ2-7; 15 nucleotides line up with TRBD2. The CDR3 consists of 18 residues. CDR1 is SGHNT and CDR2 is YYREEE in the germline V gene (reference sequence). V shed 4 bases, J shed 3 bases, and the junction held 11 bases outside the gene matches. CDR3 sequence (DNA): TGTGCCAGCAGCACGGGACTAGCGGGAGGATTGATGGACTACGAGCAGTACTTC. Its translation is CASSTGLAGGLMDYEQYF.

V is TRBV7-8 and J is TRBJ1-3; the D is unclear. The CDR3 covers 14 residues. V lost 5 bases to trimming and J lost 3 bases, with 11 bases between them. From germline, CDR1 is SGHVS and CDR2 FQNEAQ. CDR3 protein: CASSPDTGGNTIYF. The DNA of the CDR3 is TGTGCCAGCAGCCCCGACACGGGTGGAAACACCATATATTTT.

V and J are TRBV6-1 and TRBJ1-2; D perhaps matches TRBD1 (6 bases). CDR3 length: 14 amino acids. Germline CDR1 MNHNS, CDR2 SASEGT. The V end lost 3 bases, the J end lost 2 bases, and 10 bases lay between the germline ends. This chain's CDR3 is CASSETGRNYGYTF. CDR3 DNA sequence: TGTGCCAGCAGTGAGACAGGACGGAACTATGGCTACACCTTC.

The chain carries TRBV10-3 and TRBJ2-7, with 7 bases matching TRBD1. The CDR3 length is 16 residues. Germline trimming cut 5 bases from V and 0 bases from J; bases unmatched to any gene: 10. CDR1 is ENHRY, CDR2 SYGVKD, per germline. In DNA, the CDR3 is TGTGCCATCAGTACAGACAGGGACAGACACTCCTACGAGCAGTACTTC. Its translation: CAISTDRDRHSYEQYF.

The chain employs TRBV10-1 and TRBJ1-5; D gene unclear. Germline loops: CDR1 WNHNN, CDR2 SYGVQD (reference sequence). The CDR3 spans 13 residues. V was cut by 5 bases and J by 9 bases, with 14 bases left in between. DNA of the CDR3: TGCGCCAGCAGTTTAGCAATCTCTGGGCCCCAGCATTTT. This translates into CASSLAISGPQHF.

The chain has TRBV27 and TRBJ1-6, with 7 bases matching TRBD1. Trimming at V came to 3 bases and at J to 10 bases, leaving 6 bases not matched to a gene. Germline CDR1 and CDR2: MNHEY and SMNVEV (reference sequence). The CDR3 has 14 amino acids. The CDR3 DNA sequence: TGTGCCAGCAGTTTCACGGACAGGAACTCACCCCTCCACTTT. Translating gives CASSFTDRNSPLHF.

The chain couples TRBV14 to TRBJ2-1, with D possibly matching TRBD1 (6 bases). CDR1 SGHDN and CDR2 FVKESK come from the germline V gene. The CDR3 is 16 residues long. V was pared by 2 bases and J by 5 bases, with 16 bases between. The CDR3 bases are TGTGCCAGCAGCCAACCCTCAGGGGTGAAGGACAATGAGCAGTTCTTC. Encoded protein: CASSQPSGVKDNEQFF.

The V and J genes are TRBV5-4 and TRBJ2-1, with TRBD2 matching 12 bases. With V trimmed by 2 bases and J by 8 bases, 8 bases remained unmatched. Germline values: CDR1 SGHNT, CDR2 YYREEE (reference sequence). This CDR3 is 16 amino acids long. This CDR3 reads CASSLRLAGVSDEQFF. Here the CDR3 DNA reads TGTGCCAGCAGCTTACGACTAGCGGGAGTTTCGGATGAGCAGTTCTTC.

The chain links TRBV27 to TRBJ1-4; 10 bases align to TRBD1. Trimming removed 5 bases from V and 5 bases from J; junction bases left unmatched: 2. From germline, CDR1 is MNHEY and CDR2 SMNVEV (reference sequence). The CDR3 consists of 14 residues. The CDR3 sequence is CASSRDRGNEKLFF. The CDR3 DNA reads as TGTGCCAGCAGTAGGGACAGGGGAAATGAAAAACTGTTTTTT.

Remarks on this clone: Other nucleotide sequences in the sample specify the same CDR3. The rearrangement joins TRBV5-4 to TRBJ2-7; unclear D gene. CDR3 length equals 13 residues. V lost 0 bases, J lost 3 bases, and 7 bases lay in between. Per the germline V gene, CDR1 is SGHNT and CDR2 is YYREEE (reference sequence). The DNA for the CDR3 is TGTGCCAGCAGCTTGGGCGGAAACTACGAGCAGTACTTC. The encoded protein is CASSLGGNYEQYF.

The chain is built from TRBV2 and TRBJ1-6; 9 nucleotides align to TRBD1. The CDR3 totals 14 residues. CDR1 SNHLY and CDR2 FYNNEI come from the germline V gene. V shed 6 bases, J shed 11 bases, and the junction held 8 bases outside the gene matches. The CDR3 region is CASRAGTGWPPLHF. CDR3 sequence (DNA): TGTGCCAGCAGGGCCGGGACAGGGTGGCCACCCCTCCACTTT.

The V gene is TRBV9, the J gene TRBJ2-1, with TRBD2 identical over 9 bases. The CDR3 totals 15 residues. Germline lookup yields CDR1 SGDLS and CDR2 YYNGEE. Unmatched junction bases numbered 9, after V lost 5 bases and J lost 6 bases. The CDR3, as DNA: TGTGCCAGCAGGGGATCGGGACTAGCAATCAATGAGCAGTTCTTC. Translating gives CASRGSGLAINEQFF.

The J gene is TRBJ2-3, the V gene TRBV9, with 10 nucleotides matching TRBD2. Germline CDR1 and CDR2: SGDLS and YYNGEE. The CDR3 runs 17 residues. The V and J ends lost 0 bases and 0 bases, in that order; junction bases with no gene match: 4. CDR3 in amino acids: CASSVVSGGASTDTQYF. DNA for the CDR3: TGTGCCAGCAGCGTAGTGAGCGGGGGGGCCAGCACAGATACGCAGTATTTT.

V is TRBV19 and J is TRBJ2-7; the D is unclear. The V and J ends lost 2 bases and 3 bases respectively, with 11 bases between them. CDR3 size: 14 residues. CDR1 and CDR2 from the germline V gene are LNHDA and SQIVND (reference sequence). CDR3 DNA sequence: TGTGCCAGTAGTATACCTACAAAAAACTACGAGCAGTACTTC. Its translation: CASSIPTKNYEQYF.